This T cell receptor (beta chain) comes out of a study of T cell repertoires in cytomegalovirus infection. Study overall: CMV infection together with matching HLA type was indicated by public TCR beta signatures.

As regards this clonotype: Its target is not known.

The junction had 4 bases not matched to a gene; V was cut back by 6 bases and J by 6 bases. This CDR3 contains 13 residues. CDR1 is SGHTA, CDR2 FQGNSA, per germline. In TCRdb, the reads were re-called with MiXCR into one record per CDR3 protein. The data contain a few hundred thousand distinct CDR3 sequences, under 35% of them seen just once; the ten biggest clones take up around 18%. The V and J genes are TRBV7-2 and TRBJ2-2; 7 bases align to TRBD2. Sequenced here: cultured PBMCs, sampled from culture after CMV antigen stimulation. The TCR comes from a human donor in good health (CMV status not recorded). Some clones in this sample may be carry-over from other donors' samples. CDR3 residues: CASSLAGAGELFF. The CDR3 nucleotides read TGTGCCAGCAGTTTGGCGGGGGCCGGGGAGCTGTTTTTT.